Listed below are T cell receptor beta chains from one sample, sequenced in a study of HIV-infected patients and healthy controls. TCRdb analysed the 5' RACE reads with MiXCR anew, one entry per CDR3 protein. The table shows roughly 68,000 distinct CDR3 sequences, with 15% to 20% occurring only once. Sequenced: CD4+ T cells from blood. The receptors shown here come from a human donor in good health. Each CDR3 is given without its conserved first and last residue.

TRBV20-1	TRBJ2-1	SARASGGTNEQF
TRBV11-2	TRBJ1-1	ASSLAGNTEAF
TRBV20-1	TRBJ1-5	SAPSLRDRGYSNQPQH
TRBV6-5	TRBJ1-2	ASSYSRAASHYGYT
TRBV29-1	TRBJ2-7	SVGSGGYEQY
TRBV6-6	TRBJ2-7	ASSDLEKGEQY
TRBV20-1	TRBJ2-3	SAQNTGTDTQY
TRBV29-1	TRBJ1-1	SVAGQENTEAF
TRBV7-2	TRBJ2-5	ASSLFRGKETQY
TRBV27	TRBJ2-2	ASSTYSGGAWGTGELF
TRBV7-9	TRBJ2-1	ASSLYGGNEQF
TRBV5-1	TRBJ2-1	ASSYGDGGFDEQF
TRBV20-1	TRBJ2-5	SAREAGRFQETQY
TRBV11-3	TRBJ2-2	ASSFGYRGRFVTGELF
TRBV6-1	TRBJ1-4	ASAREPATNEKLF
TRBV24-1	TRBJ1-5	ATSASMGISNQPQH
TRBV7-2	TRBJ2-1	ASSFLGGSYNEQF
TRBV6-6	TRBJ1-5	ASSYSGQGGTRQPQH
TRBV27	TRBJ2-3	ASSLATGVDTQY
TRBV20-1	TRBJ1-4	SARDPGLGEKLF
TRBV5-5	TRBJ2-3	ASSLLFGGGMDTQY
TRBV7-2	TRBJ2-7	ASSLAGSGRKYEQY
TRBV5-4	TRBJ2-3	ASSTHTTSTDTQY
TRBV19	TRBJ1-1	ASSLRPRTEVTEAF
TRBV6-2/TRBV6-3	TRBJ1-5	ASRREGPQH
TRBV18	TRBJ1-2	ASFPVRTANYGYT
TRBV7-2	TRBJ2-5	ASSPPGLAGSTQY
TRBV10-3	TRBJ2-1	AISERTSGNAEQS
TRBV12-3/TRBV12-4	TRBJ1-2	ASSLRDRVMWDYT